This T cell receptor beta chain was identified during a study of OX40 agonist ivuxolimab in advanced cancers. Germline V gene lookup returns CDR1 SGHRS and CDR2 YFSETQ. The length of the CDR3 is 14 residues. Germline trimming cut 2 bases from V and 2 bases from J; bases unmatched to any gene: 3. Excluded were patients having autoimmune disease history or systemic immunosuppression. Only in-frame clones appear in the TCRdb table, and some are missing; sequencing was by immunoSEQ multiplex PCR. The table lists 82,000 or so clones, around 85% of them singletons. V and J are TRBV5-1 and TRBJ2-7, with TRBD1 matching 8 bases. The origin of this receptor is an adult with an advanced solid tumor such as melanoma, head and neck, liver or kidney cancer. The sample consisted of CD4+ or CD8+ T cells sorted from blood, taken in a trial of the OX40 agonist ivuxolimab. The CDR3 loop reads CASSLQGVAYEQYF. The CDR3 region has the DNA TGCGCCAGCAGCTTACAGGGGGTGGCCTACGAGCAGTACTTC.